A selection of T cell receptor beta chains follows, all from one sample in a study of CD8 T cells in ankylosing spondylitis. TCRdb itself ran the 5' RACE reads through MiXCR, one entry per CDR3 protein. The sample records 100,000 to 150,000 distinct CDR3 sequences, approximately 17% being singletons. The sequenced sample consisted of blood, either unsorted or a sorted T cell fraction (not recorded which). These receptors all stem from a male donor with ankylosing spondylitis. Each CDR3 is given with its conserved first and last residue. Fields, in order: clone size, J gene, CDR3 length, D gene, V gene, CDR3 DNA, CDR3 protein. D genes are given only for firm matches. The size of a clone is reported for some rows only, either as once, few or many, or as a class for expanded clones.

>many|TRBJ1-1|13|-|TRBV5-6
TGTGCCAGCAGCCCAGGACTAGGGACTGAAGCTTTCTTT
CASSPGLGTEAFF
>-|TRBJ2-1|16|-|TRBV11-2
TGTGCCAGCAGCCAAAAACTAGCTTCGTCCTACAATGAGCAGTTCTTC
CASSQKLASSYNEQFF
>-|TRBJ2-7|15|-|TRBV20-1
TGCAGTGCCAAGTCGGACATCACGGGGCCCTACGAGCAGTACTTC
CSAKSDITGPYEQYF
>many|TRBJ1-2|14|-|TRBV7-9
TGTGCCAGCAGCTTAGCCGGCACCTCCAATGGCTACACCTTC
CASSLAGTSNGYTF
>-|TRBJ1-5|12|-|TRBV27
TGTGCCAGCAGTTTAATTAATCAGCCCCAGCATTTT
CASSLINQPQHF
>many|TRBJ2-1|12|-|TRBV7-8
TGTGCCAGCAGCCCTAATACGAATGAGCAGTTCTTC
CASSPNTNEQFF
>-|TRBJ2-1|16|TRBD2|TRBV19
TGTGCCAGTACCAGCGGGAGGGCCTCACCCTACAATGAGCAGTTCTTC
CASTSGRASPYNEQFF
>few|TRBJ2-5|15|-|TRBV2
TGTGCCAGCAGTGAAGGGGGACTCACTGGTGAGACCCAGTACTTC
CASSEGGLTGETQYF
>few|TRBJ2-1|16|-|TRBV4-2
TGTGCCAGCAGCCTCGACCTATCGGAGGGGTGGAATGAGCAGTTCTTC
CASSLDLSEGWNEQFF
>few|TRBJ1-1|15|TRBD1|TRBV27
TGTGCCAGCAGTTTAAGGGGCACAGGGGTCACTGAAGCTTTCTTT
CASSLRGTGVTEAFF
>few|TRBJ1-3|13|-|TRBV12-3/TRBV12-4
TGTGCCAGACAGGCCGACTCTGGAAACACCATATATTTT
CARQADSGNTIYF
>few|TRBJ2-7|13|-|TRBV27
TGTGCCAGCAGCCCAGGGAGCTACTACGAGCAGTACTTC
CASSPGSYYEQYF
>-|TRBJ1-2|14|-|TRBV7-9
TGTGCCAGCAGAAAAGCCACAGACCCCTATGGCTACACCTTC
CASRKATDPYGYTF
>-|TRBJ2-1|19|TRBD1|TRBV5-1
TGCGCCAGCAGCTTTACATCTTCCCGGGACAGGGGCTCCTACAATGAGCAGTTCTTC
CASSFTSSRDRGSYNEQFF
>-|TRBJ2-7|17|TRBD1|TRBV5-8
TGTGCCAGCAGCCCGGGACAGGGGCCCGCAGGTTACTACGAGCAGTACTTC
CASSPGQGPAGYYEQYF
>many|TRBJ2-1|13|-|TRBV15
TGTGCCACCAGCAGAGATGCAGGAGCCGAGCAGTTCTTC
CATSRDAGAEQFF
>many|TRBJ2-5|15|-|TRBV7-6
TGTGCCAGCAGCTTAGGAGCGGGTTCAGGGGAGACCCAGTACTTC
CASSLGAGSGETQYF
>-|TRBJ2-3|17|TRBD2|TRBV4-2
TGTGCCAGCAGCCACGGGGTGGGACTAGCGGGCACAGATACGCAGTATTTT
CASSHGVGLAGTDTQYF
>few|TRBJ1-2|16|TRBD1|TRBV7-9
TGTGCCAGCAGCTTACCACAGGGGCCAACAAACTATGGCTACACCTTC
CASSLPQGPTNYGYTF
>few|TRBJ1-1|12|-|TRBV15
TGTGCCACCAGCAGTTCTCTCGCTGAAGCTTTCTTT
CATSSSLAEAFF
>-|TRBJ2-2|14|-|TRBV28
TGTGCCAGCAGTTTTGGCCTGCTCACCGGGGAGCTGTTTTTT
CASSFGLLTGELFF
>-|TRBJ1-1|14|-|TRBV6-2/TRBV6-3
TGTGCCAGCAGTTACCCGGCTGGGCATACTGAAGCTTTCTTT
CASSYPAGHTEAFF
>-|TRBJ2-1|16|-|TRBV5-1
TGCGCCAGCAGCTTGGCCGCTGGGGGTAGGTACAATGAGCAGTTCTTC
CASSLAAGGRYNEQFF
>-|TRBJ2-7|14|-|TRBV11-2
TGTGCCAGCAGCGAGGTGTGGGGATCCTACGAGCAGTACTTC
CASSEVWGSYEQYF
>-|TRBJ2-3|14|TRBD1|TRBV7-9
TGTGCCAGCGGGATTCAGGGGGCATCAGATACGCAGTATTTT
CASGIQGASDTQYF
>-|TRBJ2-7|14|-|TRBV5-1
TGCGCCAGCAGCCGGGACCTAGGCCTTGACGAGCAGTACTTC
CASSRDLGLDEQYF
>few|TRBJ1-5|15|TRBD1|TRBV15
TGTGCCACCAGCAGAGAAGAACAGGGGGCTCAGCCCCAGCATTTT
CATSREEQGAQPQHF
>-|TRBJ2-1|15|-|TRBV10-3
TGTGCCATAAGTGACGGGTATGAGTCCTACAATGAGCAGTTCTTC
CAISDGYESYNEQFF
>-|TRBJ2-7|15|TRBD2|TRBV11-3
TGTGCCAGCAGCCGACTAGCGGATGATATCTACGAGCAGTACTTC
CASSRLADDIYEQYF
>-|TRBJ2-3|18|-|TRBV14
TGTGCCAGCAGCCAAGACTCCCTAGCGCTCATCGGGGCAGATACGCAGTATTTT
CASSQDSLALIGADTQYF
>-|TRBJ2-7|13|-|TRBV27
TGTGCCAGCAGTTCCTCCGGACTCTACGAGCAGTACTTC
CASSSSGLYEQYF
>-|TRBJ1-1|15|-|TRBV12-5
TGTGCTAGTGGCCCCACGGGACCCCGGGGAGCTGAAGCTTTCTTT
CASGPTGPRGAEAFF
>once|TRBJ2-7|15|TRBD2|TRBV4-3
TGCGCCAGCAGCCGAGGAGCTAGCGGGATGGACGAGCAGTACTTC
CASSRGASGMDEQYF
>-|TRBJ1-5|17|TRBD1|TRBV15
TGTGCCACCAGCACAGTAGGACAGGGCTTCGGGGATCAGCCCCAGCATTTT
CATSTVGQGFGDQPQHF
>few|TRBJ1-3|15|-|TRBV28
TGTGCCAGCAGAGACACGGCCAACTCAGGAAACACCATATATTTT
CASRDTANSGNTIYF